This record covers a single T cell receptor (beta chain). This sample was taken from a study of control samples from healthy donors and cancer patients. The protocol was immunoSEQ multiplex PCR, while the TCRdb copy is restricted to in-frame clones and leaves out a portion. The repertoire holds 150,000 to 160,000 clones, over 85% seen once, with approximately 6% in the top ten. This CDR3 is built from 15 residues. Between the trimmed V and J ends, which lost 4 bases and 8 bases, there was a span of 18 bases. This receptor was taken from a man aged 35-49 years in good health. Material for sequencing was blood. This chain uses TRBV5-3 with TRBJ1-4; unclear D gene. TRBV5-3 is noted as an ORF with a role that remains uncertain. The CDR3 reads CARSRYRGLDEKLFF. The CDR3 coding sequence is TGTGCCAGAAGCCGATACCGCGGGCTCGACGAAAAACTGTTTTTT.